The sequence of this T cell receptor beta chain was determined in a study of Tregs in tolerant kidney transplant recipients. V was trimmed by 4 bases and J by 1 base, leaving 7 bases between them. Germline CDR1 reads SGHTA; CDR2 reads FQGNSA. This CDR3 comprises 13 residues. In its sample, this clone was seen once. Sequencing was performed with immunoSEQ multiplex PCR; in TCRdb, only in-frame clones are kept and a portion is missing. The table shows more than 95,000 clones, with roughly 93% occurring only once. CD4+CD25+CD127- Tregs, CD4+CD25- non-Tregs, CD4 and CD8 cells were sorted. The sequence was obtained from a human donor in good health. The material sequenced was CD4+ T cells from blood. The chain is built from TRBV7-2 and TRBJ1-2; D call uncertain. CDR3 sequence reads: CASSSQLNYGYTF. CDR3 coding DNA: TGTGCCAGCAGCTCACAGCTTAACTATGGCTACACCTTC.